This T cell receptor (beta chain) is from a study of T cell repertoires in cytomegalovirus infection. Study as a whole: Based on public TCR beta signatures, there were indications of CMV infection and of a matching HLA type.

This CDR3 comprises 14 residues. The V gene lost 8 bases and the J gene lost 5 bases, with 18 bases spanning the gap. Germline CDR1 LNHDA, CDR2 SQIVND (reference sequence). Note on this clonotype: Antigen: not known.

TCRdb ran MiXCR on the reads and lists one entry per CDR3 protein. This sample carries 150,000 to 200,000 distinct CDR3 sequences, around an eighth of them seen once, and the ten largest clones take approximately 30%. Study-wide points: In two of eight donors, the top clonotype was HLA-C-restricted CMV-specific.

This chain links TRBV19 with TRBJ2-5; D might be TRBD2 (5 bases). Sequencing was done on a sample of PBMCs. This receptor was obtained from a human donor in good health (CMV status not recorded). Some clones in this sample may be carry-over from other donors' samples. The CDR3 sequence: CASRPRASLETQYF. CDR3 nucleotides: TGTGCCAGTCGCCCGCGGGCTAGTTTGGAGACCCAGTACTTC.